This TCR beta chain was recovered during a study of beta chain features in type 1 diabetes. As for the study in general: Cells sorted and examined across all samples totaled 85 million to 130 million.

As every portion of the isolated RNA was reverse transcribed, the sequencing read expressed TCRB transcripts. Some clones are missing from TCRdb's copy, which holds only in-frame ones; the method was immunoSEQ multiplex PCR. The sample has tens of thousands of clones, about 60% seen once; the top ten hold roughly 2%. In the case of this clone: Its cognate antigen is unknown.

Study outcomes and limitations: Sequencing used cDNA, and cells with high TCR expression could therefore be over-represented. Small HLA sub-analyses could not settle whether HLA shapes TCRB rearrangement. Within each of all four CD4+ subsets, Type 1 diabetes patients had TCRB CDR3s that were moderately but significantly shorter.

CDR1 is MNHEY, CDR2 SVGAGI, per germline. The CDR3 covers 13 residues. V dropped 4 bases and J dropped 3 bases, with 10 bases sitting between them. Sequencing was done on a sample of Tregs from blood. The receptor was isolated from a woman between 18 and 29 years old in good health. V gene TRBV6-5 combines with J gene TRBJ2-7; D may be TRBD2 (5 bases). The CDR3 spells CASSLGGNYEQYF. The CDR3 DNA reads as TGTGCCAGCAGTTTAGGAGGTAACTACGAGCAGTACTTC.